This is a list of T cell receptor beta chains from one sample in a study of T cells in Graves' hyperthyroidism and ophthalmopathy. TCRdb reanalysed the multiplex PCR reads using MiXCR and keeps one entry per CDR3 protein. This sample carries 400,000 to 500,000 distinct CDR3 sequences, under 15% of them seen once, and the ten largest clones take around 17%. Sequencing used blood. All receptors derive from a young woman with Graves' hyperthyroidism. Both conserved end residues are part of each CDR3. Fields, in order: D gene, clone size, V gene, J gene, CDR3 protein, CDR3 DNA. The D gene is left open where the match is weak. Part of the rows lack a size; the others show once, few, many or a class for expanded clones.

d_gene: NA; abundance: many; v_gene: TRBV6-1; j_gene: TRBJ2-7; CDR3aa: CASSATRQAGRDEQYF; CDR3nt: TGTGCCAGCAGTGCCACGCGACAGGCGGGAAGGGACGAGCAGTACTTC
d_gene: NA; abundance: few; v_gene: TRBV19; j_gene: TRBJ2-7; CDR3aa: CASSNRPRYEQYF; CDR3nt: TGTGCCAGTAGTAATCGCCCCAGGTACGAGCAGTACTTC
d_gene: TRBD1; abundance: many; v_gene: TRBV24-1; j_gene: TRBJ2-7; CDR3aa: CATHPGPGTGAIEQYF; CDR3nt: TGTGCCACCCACCCCGGGCCCGGGACAGGGGCGATCGAGCAGTACTTC
d_gene: TRBD1; abundance: many; v_gene: TRBV6-5; j_gene: TRBJ1-1; CDR3aa: CASSYDRGNTEAFF; CDR3nt: TGTGCCAGCAGTTACGACAGGGGGAACACTGAAGCTTTCTTT
d_gene: NA; abundance: many; v_gene: TRBV20-1; j_gene: TRBJ1-2; CDR3aa: CSARPQNYGYTF; CDR3nt: TGCAGTGCTAGGCCGCAGAACTATGGCTACACCTTC
d_gene: NA; abundance: many; v_gene: TRBV7-3; j_gene: TRBJ1-6; CDR3aa: CASSPGAPNSPLHF; CDR3nt: TGTGCCAGCAGCCCAGGGGCTCCAAATTCACCCCTCCACTTT
d_gene: NA; abundance: few; v_gene: TRBV30; j_gene: TRBJ1-5; CDR3aa: CAWSVGGASQPQHF; CDR3nt: TGTGCCTGGAGTGTTGGAGGGGCAAGCCAGCCCCAGCATTTT
d_gene: NA; abundance: NA; v_gene: TRBV29-1; j_gene: TRBJ2-7; CDR3aa: CSVGAAKTYEQYF; CDR3nt: TGCAGCGTTGGGGCAGCGAAAACCTACGAGCAGTACTTC
d_gene: NA; abundance: NA; v_gene: TRBV10-3; j_gene: TRBJ1-2; CDR3aa: CAISEGRVGYTF; CDR3nt: TGTGCCATCAGTGAGGGCAGGGTCGGCTACACCTTC
d_gene: TRBD1; abundance: NA; v_gene: TRBV29-1; j_gene: TRBJ1-1; CDR3aa: CSVDRDRGKNTEAFF; CDR3nt: TGCAGCGTTGATCGGGACAGGGGCAAGAACACTGAAGCTTTCTTT
d_gene: NA; abundance: NA; v_gene: TRBV27; j_gene: TRBJ1-2; CDR3aa: CASSLGPVVGGEGYTF; CDR3nt: TGTGCCAGCAGTTTAGGCCCGGTGGTGGGGGGAGAGGGCTACACCTTC
d_gene: TRBD1; abundance: NA; v_gene: TRBV19; j_gene: TRBJ2-4; CDR3aa: CASSRGQTAKNIQYF; CDR3nt: TGTGCCAGTAGTAGGGGACAGACAGCCAAAAACATTCAGTACTTC
d_gene: NA; abundance: few; v_gene: TRBV28; j_gene: TRBJ2-1; CDR3aa: CAIDGGTLYNEQFF; CDR3nt: TGTGCCATTGACGGAGGGACACTTTACAATGAGCAGTTCTTC
d_gene: NA; abundance: NA; v_gene: TRBV9; j_gene: TRBJ1-5; CDR3aa: CASSAGVYSNQPQHF; CDR3nt: TGTGCCAGCAGCGCAGGGGTCTATAGCAATCAGCCCCAGCATTTT
d_gene: TRBD2; abundance: NA; v_gene: TRBV20-1; j_gene: TRBJ2-2; CDR3aa: CSAVTAGEAGDLFF; CDR3nt: TGCAGTGCTGTGACGGCGGGAGAGGCCGGGGATCTGTTTTTT
d_gene: NA; abundance: many; v_gene: TRBV2; j_gene: TRBJ2-5; CDR3aa: CASSEPRDGPETQYF; CDR3nt: TGTGCCAGCAGTGAGCCCCGGGACGGTCCAGAGACCCAGTACTTC
d_gene: NA; abundance: many; v_gene: TRBV30; j_gene: TRBJ1-2; CDR3aa: CAWSVQSTDYGYTF; CDR3nt: TGTGCCTGGAGTGTACAATCTACTGACTATGGCTACACCTTC
d_gene: TRBD2; abundance: NA; v_gene: TRBV2; j_gene: TRBJ2-4; CDR3aa: CARSQLAGQAKNIQYF; CDR3nt: TGTGCGAGGAGTCAGTTAGCGGGTCAAGCCAAAAACATTCAGTACTTC
d_gene: TRBD1; abundance: few; v_gene: TRBV25-1; j_gene: TRBJ1-1; CDR3aa: CASSEYTGTDNTEAFF; CDR3nt: TGTGCCAGCAGTGAATATACGGGGACAGACAACACTGAAGCTTTCTTT
d_gene: NA; abundance: many; v_gene: TRBV20-1; j_gene: TRBJ2-1; CDR3aa: CSASPVFNEQFF; CDR3nt: TGCAGTGCTAGTCCCGTATTCAATGAGCAGTTCTTC
d_gene: NA; abundance: many; v_gene: TRBV6-5; j_gene: TRBJ1-1; CDR3aa: CASSYARENTEAFF; CDR3nt: TGTGCCAGCAGTTACGCCAGGGAGAACACTGAAGCTTTCTTT
d_gene: TRBD1; abundance: many; v_gene: TRBV6-1; j_gene: TRBJ1-2; CDR3aa: CASSGGSDGYTF; CDR3nt: TGTGCCAGCTCAGGGGGCTCGGATGGCTACACCTTC
d_gene: NA; abundance: NA; v_gene: TRBV6-1; j_gene: TRBJ2-7; CDR3aa: CASSEVNEQYF; CDR3nt: TGTGCCAGCAGTGAAGTAAACGAGCAGTACTTC
d_gene: TRBD1; abundance: many; v_gene: TRBV19; j_gene: TRBJ2-1; CDR3aa: CASTKQGAKVSEQFF; CDR3nt: TGTGCCAGTACCAAACAGGGGGCCAAAGTTTCTGAGCAGTTCTTC
d_gene: NA; abundance: NA; v_gene: TRBV20-1; j_gene: TRBJ1-1; CDR3aa: CSARGGAGRTEAFF; CDR3nt: TGCAGTGCTAGGGGGGGGGCCGGAAGAACTGAAGCTTTCTTT
d_gene: NA; abundance: few; v_gene: TRBV5-1; j_gene: TRBJ2-3; CDR3aa: CASSLVLDTQYF; CDR3nt: TGCGCCAGCAGCTTAGTCCTTGATACGCAGTATTTT
d_gene: NA; abundance: many; v_gene: TRBV12-3/TRBV12-4; j_gene: TRBJ1-5; CDR3aa: CASSLEGHNNQPQHF; CDR3nt: TGTGCCAGCAGTTTAGAGGGTCACAACAATCAGCCCCAGCATTTT
d_gene: TRBD2; abundance: many; v_gene: TRBV11-2; j_gene: TRBJ2-5; CDR3aa: CASSFILAGVETQYF; CDR3nt: TGTGCCAGCAGCTTCATACTAGCGGGAGTAGAGACCCAGTACTTC
d_gene: NA; abundance: many; v_gene: TRBV24-1; j_gene: TRBJ2-3; CDR3aa: CATSTGSWADTQYF; CDR3nt: TGTGCCACCAGTACAGGGAGTTGGGCAGATACGCAGTATTTT
d_gene: NA; abundance: many; v_gene: TRBV27; j_gene: TRBJ1-6; CDR3aa: CASRFWTSRGNSPLHF; CDR3nt: TGTGCCAGCAGGTTCTGGACCTCTAGAGGGAATTCACCCCTCCACTTT
d_gene: NA; abundance: many; v_gene: TRBV19; j_gene: TRBJ2-7; CDR3aa: CASSRISGSYEQYF; CDR3nt: TGTGCCAGTAGTCGGATTAGCGGCTCCTACGAGCAGTACTTC
d_gene: TRBD1; abundance: NA; v_gene: TRBV29-1; j_gene: TRBJ1-1; CDR3aa: CSVERAGGNTEAFF; CDR3nt: TGCAGCGTTGAAAGGGCAGGGGGGAACACTGAAGCTTTCTTT
d_gene: NA; abundance: many; v_gene: TRBV6-1; j_gene: TRBJ2-2; CDR3aa: CASRGWVNTGELFF; CDR3nt: TGTGCCAGCAGGGGGTGGGTGAACACCGGGGAGCTGTTTTTT
d_gene: NA; abundance: many; v_gene: TRBV7-3; j_gene: TRBJ2-6; CDR3aa: CASSLSGAQVSGANVLTF; CDR3nt: TGTGCCAGCAGCTTGAGTGGGGCGCAGGTCTCTGGGGCCAACGTCCTGACTTTC
d_gene: NA; abundance: many; v_gene: TRBV3-1; j_gene: TRBJ2-7; CDR3aa: CASSQGSRGAYEQYF; CDR3nt: TGTGCCAGCAGCCAAGGAAGTCGCGGAGCCTACGAGCAGTACTTC
d_gene: TRBD2; abundance: few; v_gene: TRBV4-2; j_gene: TRBJ2-1; CDR3aa: CASSQERRTSGAYNEQFF; CDR3nt: TGTGCCAGCAGCCAAGAAAGAAGGACTAGCGGAGCCTACAATGAGCAGTTCTTC
d_gene: NA; abundance: many; v_gene: TRBV11-2; j_gene: TRBJ2-5; CDR3aa: CASSRQAGTGKETQYF; CDR3nt: TGTGCCAGCAGCCGACAGGCCGGGACGGGTAAAGAGACCCAGTACTTC
d_gene: NA; abundance: many; v_gene: TRBV6-5; j_gene: TRBJ1-2; CDR3aa: CASRILEGEDYGYTF; CDR3nt: TGTGCCAGCAGAATACTAGAGGGGGAAGACTATGGCTACACCTTC
d_gene: TRBD1; abundance: many; v_gene: TRBV2; j_gene: TRBJ2-5; CDR3aa: CASSLSRDSYETQYF; CDR3nt: TGTGCCAGCAGCCTGTCCCGGGACAGTTACGAGACCCAGTACTTC